These 7 T cell receptor beta chains came from one sample sequenced in a study of T cells in Graves' hyperthyroidism and ophthalmopathy. From RNA transcripts, TCR beta CDR3 regions were amplified. TCR CDR3 regions were first amplified by RT-PCR with HTBI primers. Via MiXCR, TCRdb re-called the multiplex PCR reads, giving one row per CDR3 protein. The profile covers 370,000 or so distinct CDR3 sequences, with 20% to 25% appearing a single time and more than 60% taken by the ten largest. The sequencing input was blood. The source of these receptors is a man aged 50 to 59 with Graves' hyperthyroidism.

This clonotype was found a few times. CDR3 loop: CASSLAGGLYGYTF. CDR3 coding DNA: TGTGCCAGCAGCTTAGCGGGGGGGCTCTATGGCTACACCTTC. The rearrangement uses TRBV11-1 and TRBJ1-2; tentative D call: TRBD1 (6 bases). Trimming pared 0 bases from V and 4 bases from J, leaving 9 bases between. The CDR3 has 14 amino acids. Germline assignment: CDR1 SGHAT and CDR2 FQDESV (reference sequence). Filled out from reference TRBV11-1 and TRBJ1-2, the complete variable domain reads EAEVAQSPRYKITEKSQAVAFWCDPISGHATLYWYRQILGQGPELLVQFQDESVVDDSQLPKDRFSAERLKGVDSTLKIQPAELGDSAMYLCASSLAGGLYGYTFGSGTRLTVV.

The gene calls are TRBV7-9 and TRBJ2-3; 10 nucleotides align to TRBD1. This CDR3 region has 17 residues. Germline lookup yields CDR1 SEHNR and CDR2 FQNEAQ (reference sequence). V shed 7 bases and J 1 base; nucleotides not matched to a gene: 11. CDR3 region: CASTGTGDTLGTDTQYF. The CDR3 DNA sequence: TGTGCCAGCACCGGGACAGGGGACACCCTCGGCACAGATACGCAGTATTTT.

This clonotype has a handful of counts. The chain has TRBV5-1 and TRBJ2-1; perhaps TRBD1 as D (5 bases). This CDR3 is built from 15 residues. Trimming stripped 4 bases from V and 3 bases from J, with 14 bases between. In germline, CDR1 is SGHRS, CDR2 YFSETQ. The DNA of the CDR3 is TGCGCCAGCAGCCCGCCCGGACATAACTACAATGAGCAGTTCTTC. It specifies CASSPPGHNYNEQFF.

The chain is built from TRBV7-9 and TRBJ1-2; tentatively, D is TRBD1 (5 bases). V lost 8 bases and J lost 7, with 11 bases in between. Germline V lookup: CDR1 SEHNR, CDR2 FQNEAQ (reference sequence). This CDR3 is 11 amino acids long. The DNA for the CDR3 is TGTGCCAGCCAGCTCAGGGCTGGCTACACCTTC. Translating gives CASQLRAGYTF.

This clonotype was picked up a small number of times. The rearrangement uses TRBV5-1 and TRBJ1-1; D is undetermined. Germline V gives CDR1 SGHRS, CDR2 YFSETQ. The CDR3 spans 15 residues. V was trimmed by 0 bases and J by 5 bases, leaving 14 bases between them. The chain's CDR3 is CASSLDGSARTEAFF. CDR3 nucleotide sequence: TGCGCCAGCAGCTTGGACGGCAGTGCTCGGACTGAAGCTTTCTTT.

This chain links TRBV15 with TRBJ2-2, with 9 bases fitting TRBD1. V dropped 4 bases and J dropped 9; count of bases not matched to a gene: 15. This CDR3 is built from 17 residues. The germline CDR1 and CDR2 sequences are LNHNV and YYDKDF (reference sequence). The CDR3: CATSNTEGQGKSRELFF. CDR3 bases: TGTGCCACCAGCAACACCGAGGGACAGGGAAAGTCCAGGGAGCTGTTTTTT.

This clonotype was observed many times. The gene calls are TRBV20-1 and TRBJ2-3; possibly TRBD2 for D (5 bases). This CDR3 is built from 16 residues. Germline CDR1 and CDR2: DFQATT and SNEGSKA (reference sequence). V was pared by 0 bases and J by 0 bases, with 13 bases between. As DNA, the CDR3 is TGCAGTGCTAGAGATATCCGGCGGACTAGCACAGATACGCAGTATTTT. It translates to CSARDIRRTSTDTQYF.